What follows are 8 T cell receptor beta chains derived from one specimen sequenced in a study of cytomegalovirus exposure and HLA in healthy donors. The method was immunoSEQ multiplex PCR; TCRdb's version includes in-frame clones alone and lacks a portion of them. The profile shows 140,000 or so clones, approximately 90% of them singletons. Sequences were obtained from PBMCs. The receptors derive from a man aged 18 to 29 in good health and CMV-seropositive.

The chain has TRBV4-1 and TRBJ1-6, with 7 bases identical to TRBD1. The length of the CDR3 is 16 residues. After removal of 4 bases from V and 9 bases from J, the junction contained 12 bases not matched to a gene. CDR1 and CDR2 (germline): MGHRA, YSYEKL. The CDR3 reads CASSPTGTAGGSPLHF. The CDR3, as DNA: TGCGCCAGCAGCCCCACTGGGACGGCAGGGGGTTCACCCCTCCACTTT.

The V gene is TRBV6-1, the J gene TRBJ1-5; D gene unclear. Trimming pared 3 bases from V and 3 bases from J, leaving 18 bases between. The CDR3 is 17 residues long. Germline values: CDR1 MNHNS, CDR2 SASEGT. The CDR3 region has the DNA TGTGCCAGCAGTGACTACGCCGCCGCCGGGTACAATCAGCCCCAGCATTTT. Residues: CASSDYAAAGYNQPQHF.

J is TRBJ2-3 and V is TRBV5-6; 10 nucleotides match TRBD2. This CDR3 has 15 amino acids. V shed 3 bases, J shed 7 bases, and the junction held 8 bases outside the gene matches. CDR1 and CDR2 (germline): SGHDT, YYEEEE. CDR3 in amino acids: CASSSQRGGQYTQYF. CDR3 coding DNA: TGTGCCAGCAGCTCCCAGCGGGGGGGCCAATATACGCAGTATTTT.

The rearrangement links TRBV7-2 to TRBJ2-3; D remains ambiguous. The CDR3 spans 16 residues. V lost 2 bases to trimming and J lost 4 bases, with 16 bases between them. Germline lookup yields CDR1 SGHTA and CDR2 FQGNSA. The CDR3 spells CASSLRSSAASDTQYF. CDR3 DNA sequence: TGTGCCAGCAGCTTACGCTCCTCCGCGGCTTCAGATACGCAGTATTTT. Supplemented by reference TRBV7-2 and TRBJ2-3, the full variable domain reads GAGVSQSPSNKVTEKGKDVELRCDPISGHTALYWYRQSLGQGLEFLIYFQGNSAPDKSGLPSDRFSAERTGGSVSTLTIQRTQQEDSAVYLCASSLRSSAASDTQYFGPGTRLTVL.

This sequence joins TRBV29-1 and TRBJ1-2; TRBD1 aligns across 10 bases. The CDR3 is made up of 14 amino acids. Germline lookup yields CDR1 SQVTM and CDR2 ANQGSEA. The ends lost 3 bases at V and 5 bases at J; junction bases unmatched: 6. The CDR3 spells CSVERTGGAYGYTF. The CDR3 DNA follows: TGCAGCGTTGAGAGGACAGGGGGGGCGTATGGCTACACCTTC.

CDR3 sequence (DNA): TGCGCCAGCAGCTCCCAGACGTCTGGGGCTAATTCACCCCTCCACTTT. This encodes CASSSQTSGANSPLHF. This chain joins TRBV5-1 and TRBJ1-6, with a possible D match to TRBD1 (5 bases). V was shortened by 3 bases and J by 6 bases, with 16 bases between the two germline ends. This CDR3 has 16 amino acids. Germline V gene lookup returns CDR1 SGHRS and CDR2 YFSETQ. Full variable domain (outside the CDR3, taken from reference TRBV5-1 and TRBJ1-6): KAGVTQTPRYLIKTRGQQVTLSCSPISGHRSVSWYQQTPGQGLQFLFEYFSETQRNKGNFPGRFSGRQFSNSRSEMNVSTLELGDSALYLCASSSQTSGANSPLHFGNGTRLTVT.

V usage is TRBV19 and J usage is TRBJ1-5; 10 nucleotides agree with TRBD1. Germline assignment: CDR1 LNHDA and CDR2 SQIVND (reference sequence). The CDR3 is 16 residues long. The J segment lost 4 bases and the V segment lost 5 bases, leaving 8 bases of the junction unmatched. Here the CDR3 DNA reads TGTGCCAGTAGTCCGTGGGACAGGGGAATTAATCAGCCCCAGCATTTT. Translation gives CASSPWDRGINQPQHF. The full variable domain, its missing parts supplied by reference TRBV19 and TRBJ1-5, is DGGITQSPKYLFRKEGQNVTLSCEQNLNHDAMYWYRQDPGQGLRLIYYSQIVNDFQKGDIAEGYSVSREKKESFPLTVTSAQKNPTAFYLCASSPWDRGINQPQHFGDGTRLSIL.

V gene TRBV9 combines with J gene TRBJ2-7; 9 nucleotides align to TRBD2. The CDR3 loop spans 16 amino acids. Trimming cost V 0 bases and J 1 base; bases outside gene matches: 5. Germline lookup yields CDR1 SGDLS and CDR2 YYNGEE. The CDR3 reads CASSVGAGGLSYEQYF. In nucleotides, the CDR3 is TGTGCCAGCAGCGTAGGAGCGGGGGGCCTTTCCTACGAGCAGTACTTC. The variable domain in full, completed from reference TRBV9 and TRBJ2-7, reads DSGVTQTPKHLITATGQRVTLRCSPRSGDLSVYWYQQSLDQGLQFLIQYYNGEERAKGNILERFSAQQFPDLHSELNLSSLELGDSALYFCASSVGAGGLSYEQYFGPGTRLTVT.